Listed below are T cell receptor beta chains from one sample, sequenced in a study of blood T cell repertoires in COVID-19. Libraries were prepared by immunoSEQ multiplex PCR; TCRdb keeps only in-frame clonotypes and omits some of them. The table includes about 23,000 clones, around nine tenths detected once. Sequences were obtained from peripheral blood. These receptors all come from a human donor in a cohort sampled during active COVID-19. CDR3s include the opening cysteine and the closing phenylalanine or tryptophan. The order of the fields is D gene, J gene, clone size, V gene, CDR3 DNA, CDR3 protein. D genes are given only for firm matches. Expanded clones are given a class, and other clones once, few, many or no size at all.

>TRBD1|TRBJ2-1|-|TRBV11-3
TGTGCCAGCAGCCCAGGGGGCGGGGCTTACAATGAGCAGTTCTTC
CASSPGGGAYNEQFF
>TRBD1|TRBJ2-7|-|TRBV5-1
TGCGCCAGCAGCAAAAATTTACCGGGACAGGGATCCTACGAGCAGTACTTC
CASSKNLPGQGSYEQYF
>TRBD1|TRBJ2-7|-|TRBV6-5
TGTGCCAGCAGTTTTGACAGGGGGCGCTCCTACGAGCAGTACTTC
CASSFDRGRSYEQYF
>TRBD2|TRBJ2-1|-|TRBV4-1
TGCGCCAGCAGCTCACTAGCGGGGAAGGCCTACAATGAGCAGTTCTTC
CASSSLAGKAYNEQFF
>-|TRBJ2-2|once|TRBV5-8
TGTGCCAGCAGCTTGGGGTTCAGGGTTGCCGGGGAGCTGTTTTTT
CASSLGFRVAGELFF
>TRBD2|TRBJ2-2|once|TRBV9
TGTGCCAGCAGCGTAGACCTCCTCGGAGGCGGGGGGGCGAGCGGGGAGCTGTTTTTT
CASSVDLLGGGGASGELFF
>TRBD2|TRBJ2-7|-|TRBV6-2/TRBV6-3
TGTGCCAGCAGTTACTCGCGGCTAGCGGACGGCGAGCAGTACTTC
CASSYSRLADGEQYF
>TRBD2|TRBJ2-3|few|TRBV27
TGTGCCAGCAGTTCCAACATCATACTAGCGCAGATCACAGATACGCAGTATTTT
CASSSNIILAQITDTQYF
>TRBD1|TRBJ1-2|-|TRBV19
TGTGCCAGTGGGACAGGGAGTGGCTATGGCTACACCTTC
CASGTGSGYGYTF
>TRBD1|TRBJ2-7|-|TRBV5-1
TGCGCCAGCAGCCCGGGACAGCTACCCGAGCAGTACTTC
CASSPGQLPEQYF
>-|TRBJ2-1|-|TRBV5-1
TGCGCCAGCAGCCTAGTATTAAACGGGGAGGTCTATGAGCAGTTCTTC
CASSLVLNGEVYEQFF
>TRBD1|TRBJ2-3|-|TRBV15
TGTGCCACCAGAATGGACAGGTCCGGCACAGATACGCAGTATTTT
CATRMDRSGTDTQYF
>TRBD1|TRBJ1-2|-|TRBV19
TGTGCCAGTAGCCAGGATACAGGGGCCATTCTAAACTATGGCTACACCTTC
CASSQDTGAILNYGYTF
>-|TRBJ2-2|-|TRBV19
TGTGCCAGTAACCTCGGGACACCGGGCGGGGAGCTGTTTTTT
CASNLGTPGGELFF
>-|TRBJ1-1|-|TRBV29-1
TGCAGCGCCTATCCGACGGGGTACACTGAAGCTTTCTTT
CSAYPTGYTEAFF
>TRBD1|TRBJ1-2|-|TRBV19
TGTGCCAGTAAGGTGGTTGGAGGGGGCCCCGGCTACACCTTC
CASKVVGGGPGYTF
>TRBD1|TRBJ2-7|-|TRBV5-1
TGCGCCAGCACCTGGGACAGCTCCTACGAGCAGTACTTC
CASTWDSSYEQYF
>-|TRBJ1-2|few|TRBV19
TGTGCCAGTAGTATGTCTACCTCGGGGGGTTATGGCTACACCTTC
CASSMSTSGGYGYTF
>-|TRBJ2-1|-|TRBV9
TGTGCCAGCAGCAAAAGATGGGGGGACAATGAGCAGTTCTTC
CASSKRWGDNEQFF
>-|TRBJ1-6|-|TRBV18
TGTGCCAGCTCGCGGACAGACTCCTATAATTCACCCCTCCACTTT
CASSRTDSYNSPLHF
>-|TRBJ1-2|-|TRBV7-3
TGTGCCAGCAGCTTGGGGCAGACTAACTATGGCTACACCTTC
CASSLGQTNYGYTF
>-|TRBJ2-5|-|TRBV11-3
TGTGCCAGCAACAGGGCTGGGGAGACCCAGTACTTC
CASNRAGETQYF
>-|TRBJ2-5|-|TRBV6-5
TGTGCCAGCAGTTCTACCCGGTCAGGCCAAGAGACCCAGTACTTC
CASSSTRSGQETQYF
>TRBD1|TRBJ1-4|-|TRBV3-1/TRBV3-2
TGTGCCAGCAGCCAACGCTTGACAGGGGGTGATGAAAAACTGTTTTTT
CASSQRLTGGDEKLFF
>TRBD1|TRBJ1-3|-|TRBV5-4
TGTGCCAGCAGCCGCCCGGACAGGGGGTCTGGAAACACCATATATTTT
CASSRPDRGSGNTIYF
>-|TRBJ1-6|-|TRBV3-1/TRBV3-2
TGTGCCAGCAGCCAAGGACAGTCAAATTCACCCCTCCACTTT
CASSQGQSNSPLHF
>TRBD1|TRBJ2-7|once|TRBV13
TGTGCCAGCAGTGGAAACCGGGACAGAGCCTACGAGCAGTACTTC
CASSGNRDRAYEQYF
>-|TRBJ2-2|-|TRBV24-1
TGTGCCACCAGTGACACCTATGCCGGGGAGCTGTTTTTT
CATSDTYAGELFF
>-|TRBJ1-1|-|TRBV9
TGTGCCAGCAGCCCCAGGACAGCGAACACTGAAGCTTTCTTT
CASSPRTANTEAFF
>-|TRBJ1-2|-|TRBV9
TGTGCCAGCAGCGACTCCCCCAACGACATCTATGGCTACACCTTC
CASSDSPNDIYGYTF
>TRBD1|TRBJ1-2|-|TRBV18
TGTGCCAGCTCACCGGGACAGCGCCCTACGGGTGGTGGCTACACCTTC
CASSPGQRPTGGGYTF
>-|TRBJ1-2|-|TRBV2
TGTGCCAGCAGTGTGGCAATGCAGAATGCTAACTATGGCTACACCTTC
CASSVAMQNANYGYTF
>-|TRBJ2-3|-|TRBV2
TGTGCCAGCAGGCTATGGACAGCAGTTTCTTATGGGGGCACAGATACGCAGTATTTT
CASRLWTAVSYGGTDTQYF
>-|TRBJ2-1|-|TRBV4-2
TGTGCCAGCAGCCAAGTAGGTACGGGGGGCCAGGGTGAGCAGTTCTTC
CASSQVGTGGQGEQFF
>-|TRBJ1-5|-|TRBV5-6
TGTGCCAGCAGCTTGGTGTCCGAAACGGGGCCCCAGCATTTT
CASSLVSETGPQHF